Listed here are 14 T cell receptor beta chains from one sample, sequenced in a study of human thymus T cells. Using immunoSEQ multiplex PCR, the repertoire was profiled, and TCRdb retains in-frame clones only, with some absent. The repertoire holds about 60,000 clones, with 94% as singletons. The sample taken for sequencing was blood. Receptors were obtained from a boy younger than two with a congenital heart defect but otherwise immunologically healthy.

This sequence joins TRBV6-1 and TRBJ1-4; tentative D call: TRBD1 (5 bases). The germline V gene encodes CDR1 MNHNS and CDR2 SASEGT. This CDR3 has 17 amino acids. V lost 0 bases and J 0 bases, leaving 11 bases between the germline ends. CDR3 bases: TGTGCCAGCAGTGAAGCGTGGTCGACAGCAACTAATGAAAAACTGTTTTTT. It yields the protein CASSEAWSTATNEKLFF.

This chain uses TRBV11-3 with TRBJ2-7; 10 nucleotides align to TRBD2. The CDR3 extends over 19 amino acids. The V and J ends lost 5 bases and 0 bases, in that order; junction bases with no gene match: 16. Germline-derived CDR1 and CDR2 are SGHNT and YENEEA. The CDR3 sequence is CASSTPFSGLAGDSYEQYF. The DNA for the CDR3 is TGTGCCAGCAGCACCCCGTTCTCGGGGCTAGCGGGGGACTCCTACGAGCAGTACTTC. Drawing the rest from reference TRBV11-3 and TRBJ2-7, the complete variable domain is EAGVVQSPRYKIIEKKQPVAFWCNPISGHNTLYWYLQNLGQGPELLIRYENEEAVDDSQLPKDRFSAERLKGVDSTLKIQPAELGDSAVYLCASSTPFSGLAGDSYEQYFGPGTRLTVT.

V usage is TRBV7-2 and J usage is TRBJ2-7, with TRBD2 matching over 8 bases. The CDR3 has 14 residues. V gave up 2 bases and J gave up 5 bases; unmatched junction bases: 5. Looked up from germline, CDR1 is SGHTA and CDR2 is FQGNSA. The CDR3 sequence: CASSLTGGRDEQYF. The CDR3 DNA is TGTGCCAGCAGCTTAACGGGGGGGCGGGACGAGCAGTACTTC.

Here the CDR3 reads CASRRDRLLETQYF. The CDR3 DNA follows: TGTGCCAGCAGACGGGACAGGCTGTTAGAGACCCAGTACTTC. V is TRBV6-6 and J is TRBJ2-5; 8 bases are shared with TRBD1. Trimming removed 6 bases from V and 4 bases from J; junction bases left unmatched: 7. There are 14 residues in the CDR3. Germline V gene sequence: CDR1 MNHNY, CDR2 SVGAGI (reference sequence).

This chain uses TRBV6-6 with TRBJ1-1, with 7 positions matching TRBD1. The V and J ends lost 8 bases and 6 bases, in that order; junction bases with no gene match: 12. The CDR3 loop spans 14 amino acids. Germline loops: CDR1 MNHNY, CDR2 SVGAGI (reference sequence). CDR3 in DNA: TGTGCCAGCTCTTTCGGACAGGCATCGCCTGAAGCTTTCTTT. The encoded protein is CASSFGQASPEAFF.

The chain employs TRBV29-1 and TRBJ2-3; TRBD2 matches at 8 bases. V lost 3 bases to trimming and J lost 5 bases; unmatched junction nucleotides: 7. CDR1 and CDR2 from the germline V gene are SQVTM and ANQGSEA. This CDR3 has 14 amino acids. CDR3 bases: TGCAGCGTTGAGGATAGCGGGATTGAAGATACGCAGTATTTT. It codes for CSVEDSGIEDTQYF.

The V gene is TRBV27, the J gene TRBJ1-1, with D possibly matching TRBD1 (5 bases). The CDR3 covers 15 residues. V was clipped by 1 base and J by 0 bases, with 9 bases between them. CDR1 is MNHEY and CDR2 is SMNVEV in the germline V gene (reference sequence). Here the CDR3 reads CASSLYGGMNTEAFF. The DNA for the CDR3 is TGTGCCAGCAGTTTATACGGGGGAATGAACACTGAAGCTTTCTTT.

V and J are TRBV10-3 and TRBJ1-5; D might be TRBD1 (5 bases). V lost 4 bases and J 9 bases, leaving 16 bases between the germline ends. Germline V gene sequence: CDR1 ENHRY, CDR2 SYGVKD. The CDR3 runs 14 residues. CDR3 in amino acids: CAISVTSGGTPQHF. The DNA of the CDR3 is TGTGCCATCAGTGTGACGTCCGGGGGTACGCCCCAGCATTTT.

This chain uses TRBV9 with TRBJ2-5; D uncertain. Germline CDR1 SGDLS, CDR2 YYNGEE. Trimming removed 4 bases at V and 2 bases at J, with 9 bases between. The CDR3 sequence is 13 residues long. The CDR3 DNA follows: TGTGCCAGCAGCTCCGGACCTCAAGAGACCCAGTACTTC. This gives the protein CASSSGPQETQYF.

CDR3 protein: CAISADWKGYGYTF. In DNA form, the CDR3 reads TGTGCCATCAGTGCCGACTGGAAGGGCTATGGCTACACCTTC. The chain links TRBV10-3 to TRBJ1-2; D unresolved. Trimming removed 4 bases from V and 4 bases from J, with 13 bases in between. CDR3 length: 14 residues. CDR1 is ENHRY, CDR2 SYGVKD, per germline.

The chain uses TRBV27 and TRBJ1-1; TRBD1 aligns across 7 bases. The CDR3 runs 14 residues. V was pared by 4 bases and J by 1 base, with 3 bases of the junction left unmatched. Germline V gene sequence: CDR1 MNHEY, CDR2 SMNVEV (reference sequence). This CDR3 is CASSSRDRNTEAFF. Here the CDR3 DNA reads TGTGCCAGCAGTTCCCGGGACAGGAACACTGAAGCTTTCTTT.

V is TRBV6-6 and J is TRBJ1-1; D call uncertain. Trimming cost V 2 bases and J 0 bases, with 10 bases left between them. The CDR3 extends over 15 amino acids. The V gene's germline CDR1 is MNHNY and CDR2 SVGAGI (reference sequence). The CDR3 DNA reads TGTGCCAGCAGTTACGGGCAGCTTATGAACACTGAAGCTTTCTTT. Amino acids: CASSYGQLMNTEAFF.

This clone was picked up one time. The gene calls are TRBV15 and TRBJ2-3; D may be TRBD1 or TRBD2 (5 bases each). V lost 0 bases, J lost 0 bases, and 10 bases lay in between. Germline CDR1 and CDR2: LNHNV and YYDKDF (reference sequence). The CDR3 extends over 16 amino acids. CDR3: CATSREPGPSTDTQYF. The CDR3 nucleotides read TGTGCCACCAGCAGAGAACCGGGACCGAGCACAGATACGCAGTATTTT. The variable domain in full, with the rest retrieved from reference TRBV15 and TRBJ2-3, is DAMVIQNPRYQVTQFGKPVTLSCSQTLNHNVMYWYQQKSSQAPKLLFHYYDKDFNNEADTPDNFQSRRPNTSFCFLDIRSPGLGDTAMYLCATSREPGPSTDTQYFGPGTRLTVL.

The rearrangement links TRBV7-2 to TRBJ2-7, with D tentatively TRBD1 or TRBD2 (5 bases each). Germline CDR1 and CDR2: SGHTA and FQGNSA. V was pared by 1 base and J by 0 bases, with 13 bases between. This CDR3 comprises 16 residues. CDR3 sequence: CASSLVALGPSYEQYF. CDR3 nucleotides: TGTGCCAGCAGCTTAGTAGCGCTGGGGCCCTCCTACGAGCAGTACTTC.